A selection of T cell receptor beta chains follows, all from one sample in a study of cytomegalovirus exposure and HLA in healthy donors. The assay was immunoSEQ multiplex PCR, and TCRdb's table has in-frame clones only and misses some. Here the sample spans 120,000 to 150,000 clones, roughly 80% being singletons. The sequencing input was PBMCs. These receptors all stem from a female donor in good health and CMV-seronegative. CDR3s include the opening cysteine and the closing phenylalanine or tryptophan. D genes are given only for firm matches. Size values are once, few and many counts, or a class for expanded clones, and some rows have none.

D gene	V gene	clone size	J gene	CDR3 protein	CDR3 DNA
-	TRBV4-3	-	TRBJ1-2	CASSQEGGYGYTF	TGCGCCAGCAGCCAAGAGGGGGGCTATGGCTACACCTTC
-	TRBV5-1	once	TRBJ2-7	CASSLRQGLGSSYEQYF	TGCGCCAGCAGCTTGCGACAGGGACTAGGGTCCTCCTACGAGCAGTACTTC
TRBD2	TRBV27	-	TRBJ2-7	CASREGNSYEQYF	TGTGCCAGCCGGGAGGGAAATTCCTACGAGCAGTACTTC
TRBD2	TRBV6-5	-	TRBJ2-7	CASSYVLAGSSYEQYF	TGTGCCAGCAGTTACGTACTAGCGGGGAGCTCCTACGAGCAGTACTTC
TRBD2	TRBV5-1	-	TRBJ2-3	CASRSGGDISTDTQYF	TGCGCCAGCAGGAGCGGGGGAGATATTAGCACAGATACGCAGTATTTT
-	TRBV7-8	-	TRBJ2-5	CASSLRESETQYF	TGTGCCAGCAGCTTAAGAGAGAGCGAGACCCAGTACTTC
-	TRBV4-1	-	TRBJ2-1	CASSQVLVPYNEQFF	TGCGCCAGCAGCCAAGTGTTAGTTCCCTACAATGAGCAGTTCTTC
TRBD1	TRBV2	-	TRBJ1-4	CASNEQGAQGEKLFF	TGTGCCAGCAACGAACAGGGGGCTCAGGGTGAAAAACTGTTTTTT
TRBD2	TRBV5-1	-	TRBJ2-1	CASSLSGTSGYREQFF	TGCGCCAGCAGCTTGTCCGGGACTAGCGGGTATAGGGAGCAGTTCTTC
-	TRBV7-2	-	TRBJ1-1	CASSLSHSSTEAFF	TGTGCCAGCAGCTTAAGTCACAGTTCTACTGAAGCTTTCTTT
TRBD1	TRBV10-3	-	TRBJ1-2	CAISEGTGGIDYGYTF	TGTGCCATCAGTGAGGGGACAGGCGGCATCGACTATGGCTACACCTTC
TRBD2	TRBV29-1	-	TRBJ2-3	CSGLGGDTQYF	TGCAGCGGGCTGGGAGGGGATACGCAGTATTTT